The T cell receptor beta chain under discussion was sequenced for a study of blood T cell repertoires in COVID-19. Study summary: T cells, B-cell-depleted T cells, or PBMCs supplied cDNA or gDNA.

This clone counts as medium-sized (0.01 to 0.1%). This CDR3 is built from 16 residues. From germline, CDR1 is SNHLY and CDR2 FYNNEI. The J segment lost 6 bases and the V segment lost 5 bases, leaving 10 bases of the junction unmatched. Authors' data handling: Quantification of nucleated cells was approximated via reference gene primer amplification. Generated by immunoSEQ multiplex PCR, the TCRdb table keeps only in-frame clones and is missing some. The V and J calls and clone size come from that table; D and trimming were worked out from the DNA. The sample includes over 200,000 clones, 70% to 90% seen only once; the top ten take about 8%.

The chain couples TRBV2 to TRBJ2-1, with 10 nucleotides matching TRBD2. Sequences were obtained from peripheral blood. This sequence originates from a woman between 50 and 59 years old with active or convalescent COVID-19. The CDR3: CASSPLGLAAANEQFF. The CDR3 bases are TGTGCCAGCAGTCCCTTAGGACTAGCGGCCGCCAATGAGCAGTTCTTC.